These 21 T cell receptor beta chains came from one sample sequenced in a study of blood T cell repertoires in COVID-19. Generated by immunoSEQ multiplex PCR, the TCRdb table keeps only in-frame clones and is missing some. The data contain some 400,000 clones, about four fifths of them singletons. The sequenced sample was peripheral blood. Every receptor here comes from a human donor with acute or convalescent COVID-19. The donor label of this sample is uncertain.

The chain has TRBV2 and TRBJ1-6, with unresolved D. This CDR3 spans 12 amino acids. V was pared by 1 base and J by 10 bases, with 5 bases between. In germline, CDR1 is SNHLY, CDR2 FYNNEI. The CDR3 bases are TGTGCCAGCAGTGAAGTACGGTCACCCCTCCACTTT. Protein sequence: CASSEVRSPLHF. The variable domain in full, completed from reference TRBV2 and TRBJ1-6, reads EPEVTQTPSHQVTQMGQEVILRCVPISNHLYFYWYRQILGQKVEFLVSFYNNEISEKSEIFDDQFSVERPDGSNFTLKIRSTKLEDSAMYFCASSEVRSPLHFGNGTRLTVT.

The CDR3 DNA reads TGTGCCAGCAGCGTAGATGTGGCTTCCGAGCAGTACTTC. Amino acids: CASSVDVASEQYF. The chain recombines TRBV9 with TRBJ2-7; no clear D. V dropped 0 bases and J dropped 6 bases, with 10 bases sitting between them. The CDR3 covers 13 residues. Looked up from germline, CDR1 is SGDLS and CDR2 is YYNGEE.

The chain is built from TRBV30 and TRBJ1-2; TRBD1 aligns across 8 bases. Per the germline V gene, CDR1 is GTSNPN and CDR2 is SVGIG (reference sequence). This CDR3 is 13 amino acids long. With 2 bases clipped from V and 6 bases from J, the junction kept 5 bases outside the gene matches. The CDR3 nucleotides read TGTGCCTGGAGTAGACAGGGGCTGGATGGCTACACCTTC. As protein: CAWSRQGLDGYTF.

The chain couples TRBV2 to TRBJ2-3, with 9 bases fitting TRBD2. Germline V gives CDR1 SNHLY, CDR2 FYNNEI. Trimming took 7 bases from V and 5 from J; bases not matched to a gene: 7. The CDR3 extends over 14 amino acids. CDR3 bases: TGTGCCAGCACGGCTAGCGGGGCTCAAGATACGCAGTATTTT. The encoded protein is CASTASGAQDTQYF. The full variable domain, its missing parts supplied by reference TRBV2 and TRBJ2-3, is EPEVTQTPSHQVTQMGQEVILRCVPISNHLYFYWYRQILGQKVEFLVSFYNNEISEKSEIFDDQFSVERPDGSNFTLKIRSTKLEDSAMYFCASTASGAQDTQYFGPGTRLTVL.

The chain is built from TRBV19 and TRBJ1-6, with D unresolved. Trimming stripped 3 bases from V and 5 bases from J, with 11 bases between. Germline V lookup: CDR1 LNHDA, CDR2 SQIVND (reference sequence). The CDR3 has 15 amino acids. CDR3 sequence reads: CASSIQAGNNSPLHF. The CDR3 DNA is TGTGCCAGTAGTATTCAGGCCGGGAATAATTCACCCCTCCACTTT.

In its sample, this clone was seen a few times. This chain joins TRBV5-1 and TRBJ2-1, with TRBD1 identical over 8 bases. Germline V gene data show CDR1 as SGHRS and CDR2 as YFSETQ. The CDR3 contains 14 residues. With V trimmed by 4 bases and J by 8 bases, 8 bases remained unmatched. CDR3 DNA: TGCGCCAGCAGCCGCACGGACAGGGCATATGAGCAGTTCTTC. Protein product: CASSRTDRAYEQFF.

This clone has just one count. V usage is TRBV3-1 (or the pseudogene TRBV3-2) and J usage is TRBJ2-7, with TRBD2 matching over 9 bases. Per germline, CDR1 LGHDT and CDR2 YNNKEL (reference sequence). The trim removed 8 bases at V and 7 bases at J, leaving 9 bases unmatched. The CDR3 runs to 13 residues. CDR3 amino acids: CASREVAGDEQYF. Written as DNA, the CDR3 is TGTGCCAGCCGGGAGGTAGCGGGAGATGAGCAGTACTTC.

V and J are TRBV6-6 and TRBJ1-1, with a weak D call TRBD1 (6 bases). V lost 1 base, J lost 4 bases, and 13 bases lay in between. The germline CDR1 and CDR2 sequences are MNHNY and SVGAGI (reference sequence). The CDR3 length is 15 residues. The CDR3 nucleotides read TGTGCCAGCAGTTACTACCGACAGGAGTTCACTGAAGCTTTCTTT. Translation gives CASSYYRQEFTEAFF.

V gene TRBV30 combines with J gene TRBJ2-7; D uncertain. V shed 4 bases and J shed 0 bases, with 10 bases lying between them. The CDR3 totals 13 residues. CDR1 GTSNPN and CDR2 SVGIG come from the germline V gene (reference sequence). The CDR3 sequence: CAWTMAVSYEQYF. CDR3 DNA sequence: TGTGCCTGGACTATGGCGGTCTCCTACGAGCAGTACTTC.

This chain connects TRBV4-2 to TRBJ2-7; the D gene is possibly TRBD1 (6 bases). Germline values: CDR1 LGHNA, CDR2 YNFKEQ. Trimming removed 2 bases at V and 0 bases at J, with 11 bases between. The CDR3 totals 15 residues. CDR3 protein: CASSQRDTSSYEQYF. DNA of the CDR3: TGTGCCAGCAGCCAACGGGACACCAGCTCCTACGAGCAGTACTTC.

This clone has a single count. The J gene is TRBJ2-5, the V gene TRBV5-1; 9 bases agree with TRBD1. V gave up 0 bases and J gave up 5 bases; unmatched junction bases: 5. The CDR3 is 15 amino acids. Looked up from germline, CDR1 is SGHRS and CDR2 is YFSETQ. CDR3 protein: CASSLDRGLAETQYF. The CDR3 bases are TGCGCCAGCAGCTTGGACAGGGGGCTGGCCGAGACCCAGTACTTC. Using reference TRBV5-1 and TRBJ2-5 for the parts outside the CDR3, the full variable domain is KAGVTQTPRYLIKTRGQQVTLSCSPISGHRSVSWYQQTPGQGLQFLFEYFSETQRNKGNFPGRFSGRQFSNSRSEMNVSTLELGDSALYLCASSLDRGLAETQYFGPGTRLLVL.

The genes are TRBV6-6 and TRBJ1-2; 8 bases are shared with TRBD1. The CDR3 totals 13 residues. The germline V gene encodes CDR1 MNHNY and CDR2 SVGAGI (reference sequence). Trimming took 7 bases from V and 8 from J; bases not matched to a gene: 9. The CDR3 DNA reads as TGTGCCAGCAACGCGGACAGGGTGGGAGGCTACACCTTC. This translates into CASNADRVGGYTF.

This sequence joins TRBV6-5 and TRBJ1-6; D may be TRBD1 (5 bases). Germline CDR1 MNHEY, CDR2 SVGAGI. V lost 6 bases to trimming and J lost 10 bases, with 10 bases between them. This CDR3 is 12 amino acids long. The CDR3 DNA reads TGTGCCAGCAGGGACGGGGGATCACCCCTCCACTTT. Translated, it gives CASRDGGSPLHF.

The chain joins TRBV7-2 to TRBJ2-2, with D perhaps matching TRBD2 (5 bases). The ends were cut back, 1 base at V and 5 bases at J, with 14 bases in the middle. CDR1 and CDR2 (germline): SGHTA, FQGNSA. CDR3 length equals 16 residues. In DNA form, the CDR3 reads TGTGCCAGCAGCTTAGGCGTGGGAGTAGGGACCGGGGAGCTGTTTTTT. Protein: CASSLGVGVGTGELFF.

The chain employs TRBV4-1 and TRBJ1-2; 10 bases map to TRBD1. The CDR3 is 15 amino acids. V gave up 2 bases and J gave up 7 bases; unmatched junction bases: 7. The germline gives CDR1 MGHRA, CDR2 YSYEKL. This chain's CDR3 is CASSQPGTGVFGYTF. CDR3 coding DNA: TGCGCCAGCAGCCAACCCGGGACAGGGGTCTTTGGCTACACCTTC.

The chain carries TRBV3-1 (or the pseudogene TRBV3-2) and TRBJ1-2, with TRBD1 as a possible D gene (5 bases). Germline V gene lookup returns CDR1 LGHDT and CDR2 YNNKEL (reference sequence). The CDR3 sequence is 14 residues long. V was pared by 0 bases and J by 7 bases, with 12 bases between. The CDR3 reads CASSQEARVVGYTF. The CDR3 bases are TGTGCCAGCAGCCAAGAAGCCAGGGTTGTTGGCTACACCTTC.

The genes are TRBV6-5 and TRBJ1-6; perhaps TRBD1 as D (5 bases). Germline assignment: CDR1 MNHEY and CDR2 SVGAGI. With 6 bases removed from V and 7 bases from J, the gap between germline ends came to 16 bases. The CDR3 extends over 15 amino acids. CDR3 sequence: CASRVTREGNSPLHF. CDR3 nucleotides: TGTGCCAGCAGGGTGACCAGGGAGGGGAATTCACCCCTCCACTTT.

The chain couples TRBV30 to TRBJ2-5; unclear D gene. The germline gives CDR1 GTSNPN, CDR2 SVGIG (reference sequence). This CDR3 comprises 12 residues. V lost 0 bases to trimming and J lost 2 bases, with 4 bases between them. CDR3 amino acids: CAWSVSQETQYF. CDR3 DNA: TGTGCCTGGAGTGTATCTCAAGAGACCCAGTACTTC.

The rearrangement joins TRBV7-8 to TRBJ1-1, with 8 bases fitting TRBD1. This CDR3 comprises 15 residues. J was trimmed by 3 bases and V by 2 bases; bases with no gene match: 5. From germline, CDR1 is SGHVS and CDR2 FQNEAQ. This CDR3 is CASSLKTGAYTEAFF. DNA of the CDR3: TGTGCCAGCAGCTTAAAGACAGGGGCTTACACTGAAGCTTTCTTT.

V is TRBV7-6 and J is TRBJ1-1; 11 nucleotides line up with TRBD1. The germline gives CDR1 SGHVS, CDR2 FNYEAQ. The CDR3 length is 15 residues. J was trimmed by 4 bases and V by 5 bases; bases with no gene match: 6. This CDR3 is CASSPGGTGGTEAFF. CDR3 nucleotide sequence: TGTGCCAGCAGCCCCGGTGGGACAGGGGGCACTGAAGCTTTCTTT.

The chain recombines TRBV7-7 with TRBJ1-2; no reliable D call. The CDR3 extends over 17 amino acids. Germline V lookup: CDR1 SSHAT, CDR2 FNYEAQ (reference sequence). Trimming shortened V by 7 bases and J by 1 base, and 22 bases separated the two germline ends. The CDR3, as DNA: TGTGCCAGCACCTTGGGGAGACTTCCACCGAGTAACTATGGCTACACCTTC. This encodes CASTLGRLPPSNYGYTF.